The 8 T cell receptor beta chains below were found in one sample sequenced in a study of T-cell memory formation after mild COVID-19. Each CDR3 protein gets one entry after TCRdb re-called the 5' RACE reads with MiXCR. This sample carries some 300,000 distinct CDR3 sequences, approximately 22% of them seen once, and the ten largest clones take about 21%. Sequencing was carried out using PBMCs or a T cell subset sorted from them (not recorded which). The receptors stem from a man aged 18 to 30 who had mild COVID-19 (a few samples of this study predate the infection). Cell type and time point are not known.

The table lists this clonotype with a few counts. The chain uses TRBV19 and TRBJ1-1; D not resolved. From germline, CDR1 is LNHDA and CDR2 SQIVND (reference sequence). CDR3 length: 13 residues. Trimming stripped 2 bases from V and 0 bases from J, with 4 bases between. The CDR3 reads CASSINLNTEAFF. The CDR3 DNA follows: TGTGCCAGTAGTATAAATCTGAACACTGAAGCTTTCTTT.

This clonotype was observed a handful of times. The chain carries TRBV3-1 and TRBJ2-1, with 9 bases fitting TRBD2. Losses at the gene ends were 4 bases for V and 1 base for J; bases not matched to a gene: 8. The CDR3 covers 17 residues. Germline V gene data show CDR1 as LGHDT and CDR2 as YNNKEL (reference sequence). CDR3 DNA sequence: TGTGCCAGCAGCCCTCTTGGAGCGGGGGGATCCTACAATGAGCAGTTCTTC. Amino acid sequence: CASSPLGAGGSYNEQFF.

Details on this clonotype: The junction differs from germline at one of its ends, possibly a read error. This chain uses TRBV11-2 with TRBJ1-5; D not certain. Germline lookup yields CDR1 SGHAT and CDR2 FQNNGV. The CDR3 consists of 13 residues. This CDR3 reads CASSLSENQTQHF. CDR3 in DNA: TGTGCCAGCAGCTTATCGGAAAATCAGACCCAGCATTTT.

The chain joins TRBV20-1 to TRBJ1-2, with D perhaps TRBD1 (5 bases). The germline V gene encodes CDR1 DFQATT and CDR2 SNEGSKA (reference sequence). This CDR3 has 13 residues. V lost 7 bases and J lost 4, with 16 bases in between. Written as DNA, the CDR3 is TGCAGTGTCGGGACTGAAACTTCCTATGGCTACACCTTC. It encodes CSVGTETSYGYTF.

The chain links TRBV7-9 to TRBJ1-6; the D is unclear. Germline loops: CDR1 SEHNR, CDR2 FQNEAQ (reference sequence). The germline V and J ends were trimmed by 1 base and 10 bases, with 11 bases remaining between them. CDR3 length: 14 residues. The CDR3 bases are TGTGCCAGCAGCTTAGACGTGTATGGGTCACCCCTCCACTTT. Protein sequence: CASSLDVYGSPLHF.

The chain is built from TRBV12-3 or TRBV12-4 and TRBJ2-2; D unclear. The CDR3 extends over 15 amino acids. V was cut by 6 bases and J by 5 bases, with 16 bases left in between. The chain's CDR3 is CASRFPFRETGELFF. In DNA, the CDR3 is TGTGCCAGCAGATTTCCGTTTCGAGAGACCGGGGAGCTGTTTTTT.

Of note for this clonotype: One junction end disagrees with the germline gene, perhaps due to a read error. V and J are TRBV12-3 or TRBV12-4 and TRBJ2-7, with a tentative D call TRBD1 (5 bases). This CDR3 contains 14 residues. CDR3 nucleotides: TGTGCCAGCAGTTCCCACGACAGCTCCTCCGAGCAGTACTTC. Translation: CASSSHDSSSEQYF.

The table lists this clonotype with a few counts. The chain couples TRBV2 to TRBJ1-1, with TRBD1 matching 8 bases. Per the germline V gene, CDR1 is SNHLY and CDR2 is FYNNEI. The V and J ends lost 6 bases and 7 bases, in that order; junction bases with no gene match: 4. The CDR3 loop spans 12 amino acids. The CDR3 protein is CASRTGGDEAFF. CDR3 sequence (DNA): TGTGCCAGCAGAACAGGGGGGGATGAAGCTTTCTTT.